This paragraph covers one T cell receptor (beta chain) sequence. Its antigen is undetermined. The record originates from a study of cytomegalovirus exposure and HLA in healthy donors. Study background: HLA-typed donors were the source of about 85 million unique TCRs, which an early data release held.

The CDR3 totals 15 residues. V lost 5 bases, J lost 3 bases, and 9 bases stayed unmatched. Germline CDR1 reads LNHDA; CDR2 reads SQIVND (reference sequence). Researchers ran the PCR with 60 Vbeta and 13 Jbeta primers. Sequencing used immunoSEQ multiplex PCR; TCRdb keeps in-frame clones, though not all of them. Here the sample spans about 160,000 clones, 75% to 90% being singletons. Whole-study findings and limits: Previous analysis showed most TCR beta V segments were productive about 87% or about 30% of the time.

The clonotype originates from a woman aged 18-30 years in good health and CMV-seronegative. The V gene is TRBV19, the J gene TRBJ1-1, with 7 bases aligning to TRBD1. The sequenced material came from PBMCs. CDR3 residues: CASSALQGKDTEAFF. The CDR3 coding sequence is TGTGCCAGTAGTGCTTTACAGGGGAAGGACACTGAAGCTTTCTTT.